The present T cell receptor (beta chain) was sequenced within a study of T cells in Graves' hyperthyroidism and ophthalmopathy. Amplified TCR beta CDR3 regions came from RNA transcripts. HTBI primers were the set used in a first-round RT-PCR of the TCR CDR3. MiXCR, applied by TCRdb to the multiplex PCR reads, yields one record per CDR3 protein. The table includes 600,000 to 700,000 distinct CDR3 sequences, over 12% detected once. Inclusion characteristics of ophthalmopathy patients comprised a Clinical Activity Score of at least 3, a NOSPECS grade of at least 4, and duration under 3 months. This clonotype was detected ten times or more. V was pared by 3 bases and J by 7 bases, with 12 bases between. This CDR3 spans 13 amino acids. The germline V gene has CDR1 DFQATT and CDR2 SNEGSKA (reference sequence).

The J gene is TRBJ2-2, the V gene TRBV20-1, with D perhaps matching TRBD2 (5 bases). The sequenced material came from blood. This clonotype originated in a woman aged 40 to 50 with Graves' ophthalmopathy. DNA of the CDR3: TGCAGTGCTAGGTGGCGGGTCGGCGGGGAGCTGTTTTTT. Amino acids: CSARWRVGGELFF.